Following are 15 T cell receptor beta chains from one sample sequenced in a study of shared T cell receptors in the human thymus. The table came from immunoSEQ multiplex PCR; TCRdb's copy has only in-frame clones and leaves some out. This table has just under 550,000 clones, approximately 78% appearing once. These data are also associated with another study on human thymus T cells.

The source material was thymocytes. Receptors were obtained from a boy younger than two with a congenital heart defect.

This clone was counted a few times. The V call is TRBV19, the J call TRBJ1-4; D gene uncertain. The CDR3 covers 14 residues. Germline assignment: CDR1 LNHDA and CDR2 SQIVND (reference sequence). With 6 bases removed from V and 0 bases from J, the gap between germline ends came to 8 bases. The chain's CDR3 is CASSRTATNEKLFF. The CDR3, as DNA: TGTGCCAGTAGCCGCACAGCAACTAATGAAAAACTGTTTTTT.

This clone was seen once. The gene calls are TRBV10-3 and TRBJ2-7, with D maybe TRBD2 (5 bases). This CDR3 region has 12 residues. Trimming removed 10 bases from V and 0 bases from J, with 10 bases in between. Germline V CDR1 and CDR2: ENHRY, SYGVKD. The CDR3 reads CATRGSSYEQYF. CDR3 in DNA: TGTGCCACACGTGGGAGCTCCTACGAGCAGTACTTC.

The chain uses TRBV6-5 and TRBJ1-1, with a possible D match to TRBD1 (6 bases). The CDR3 is 12 residues long. CDR1 and CDR2 from the germline V gene are MNHEY and SVGAGI. CDR3 residues: CATFLRGTEAFF. CDR3 DNA sequence: TGTGCGACCTTTTTGAGGGGGACTGAAGCTTTCTTT.

This rearrangement joins TRBV20-1 to TRBJ2-1; 8 nucleotides align to TRBD2. The germline V gene encodes CDR1 DFQATT and CDR2 SNEGSKA (reference sequence). J gave up 10 bases and V 6 bases, and 5 bases lay outside the gene matches. The CDR3 is 11 amino acids. The CDR3 here is CSALRTSEQFF. The CDR3 DNA reads as TGCAGTGCGCTCCGGACTAGCGAGCAGTTCTTC.

This clone was counted only a few times. The V and J genes are TRBV4-2 and TRBJ1-2; 9 nucleotides match TRBD1. CDR3 length equals 15 residues. V trimming: 4 bases; J trimming: 6 bases; junction bases outside the gene matches: 9. CDR1 and CDR2 (germline): LGHNA, YNFKEQ. In nucleotides, the CDR3 is TGTGCCAGCAGCCGGAAGGGGACAGGGTGGAATGGCTACACCTTC. Translated: CASSRKGTGWNGYTF.

This clone was found once. At one boundary the junction diverges from the germline segment, which might be a read error. The genes are TRBV15 and TRBJ1-5; TRBD1 might be the D (6 bases). Germline lookup yields CDR1 LNHNV and CDR2 YYDKDF (reference sequence). The CDR3 loop spans 16 amino acids. CDR3 protein: CAASRGGRDERQPQHF. The CDR3 region has the DNA TGTGCCGCCAGCCGGGGGGGCAGGGACGAGAGGCAGCCCCAGCATTTT.

This clone was recorded a few times. The V call is TRBV28, the J call TRBJ1-5, with D uncertain. The CDR3 is 12 amino acids. Trimming took off 3 bases at V and 2 bases at J, with 2 bases between the two ends. The germline V gene has CDR1 MDHEN and CDR2 SYDVKM. CDR3 sequence (DNA): TGTGCCAGCAGTTTCGGCAATCAGCCCCAGCATTTT. Its translation: CASSFGNQPQHF.

The chain employs TRBV19 and TRBJ1-2, with TRBD1 matching over 12 bases. CDR3 length: 18 amino acids. The trim removed 0 bases at V and 3 bases at J, leaving 8 bases unmatched. CDR1 is LNHDA and CDR2 is SQIVND in the germline V gene (reference sequence). CDR3 residues: CASSIDPGQGAVDYGYTF. The CDR3 DNA follows: TGTGCCAGTAGTATAGACCCGGGACAGGGGGCCGTTGACTATGGCTACACCTTC.

The genes are TRBV7-9 and TRBJ2-1; 12 bases are shared with TRBD2. Trimming took 3 bases from V and 8 from J; bases not matched to a gene: 8. Germline CDR1 SEHNR, CDR2 FQNEAQ (reference sequence). CDR3 length: 16 residues. CDR3 nucleotide sequence: TGTGCCAGCAGCTTCACCGGGACTAGCGGGTATGATGAGCAGTTCTTC. Residues: CASSFTGTSGYDEQFF.

This chain joins TRBV28 and TRBJ1-5, with D maybe TRBD1 (5 bases). Trimming removed 4 bases at V and 7 bases at J, with 14 bases between. Germline V CDR1 and CDR2: MDHEN, SYDVKM. This CDR3 spans 14 amino acids. The CDR3 protein is CASSSLLRAQPQHF. The CDR3 DNA is TGTGCCAGCAGTTCCCTTCTCAGGGCCCAGCCCCAGCATTTT.

The DNA of the CDR3 is TGCGCCAGCAGCCAGCAGGGGGAAGGCAATCAGCCCCAGCATTTT. Protein sequence: CASSQQGEGNQPQHF. The V gene is TRBV4-1, the J gene TRBJ1-5, with 7 nucleotides matching TRBD1. The junction had 4 bases not matched to a gene; V was cut back by 3 bases and J by 2 bases. Per the germline V gene, CDR1 is MGHRA and CDR2 is YSYEKL. The CDR3 runs to 15 residues.

This clone has a handful of counts. The rearrangement uses TRBV19 and TRBJ1-1; D not certain. This CDR3 has 15 amino acids. Trimming cost V 7 bases and J 1 base, with 16 bases left between them. Germline V gene sequence: CDR1 LNHDA, CDR2 SQIVND (reference sequence). The CDR3 DNA reads as TGTGCCAGTATTGATTCCCGGGAATCGAACACTGAAGCTTTCTTT. It codes for CASIDSRESNTEAFF. Filled out from reference TRBV19 and TRBJ1-1, the complete variable domain reads DGGITQSPKYLFRKEGQNVTLSCEQNLNHDAMYWYRQDPGQGLRLIYYSQIVNDFQKGDIAEGYSVSREKKESFPLTVTSAQKNPTAFYLCASIDSRESNTEAFFGQGTRLTVV.

The V and J genes are TRBV5-6 and TRBJ2-7; 8 bases fit TRBD1. The trim removed 2 bases at V and 2 bases at J, leaving 9 bases unmatched. CDR3 length: 16 residues. CDR1 and CDR2 from the germline V gene are SGHDT and YYEEEE. The CDR3 is CASSFVPGDRPYEQYF. The CDR3 nucleotides read TGTGCCAGCAGCTTTGTACCCGGGGACAGGCCCTACGAGCAGTACTTC.

The genes are TRBV27 and TRBJ1-1; D is unclear. The V and J ends lost 7 bases and 2 bases respectively, with 11 bases between them. Germline V gene data show CDR1 as MNHEY and CDR2 as SMNVEV (reference sequence). The CDR3 loop spans 13 amino acids. In DNA, the CDR3 is TGTGCCAGCACCAGTTCAGTAAACACTGAAGCTTTCTTT. Its protein is CASTSSVNTEAFF.

The chain combines TRBV14 with TRBJ1-1, with D possibly being TRBD1 (5 bases). CDR1 is SGHDN and CDR2 is FVKESK in the germline V gene. The CDR3 contains 17 residues. V was trimmed by 0 bases and J by 1 base, leaving 15 bases between them. This CDR3 reads CASSQEGRGSENTEAFF. CDR3 DNA: TGTGCCAGCAGCCAAGAAGGAAGGGGAAGCGAGAACACTGAAGCTTTCTTT.